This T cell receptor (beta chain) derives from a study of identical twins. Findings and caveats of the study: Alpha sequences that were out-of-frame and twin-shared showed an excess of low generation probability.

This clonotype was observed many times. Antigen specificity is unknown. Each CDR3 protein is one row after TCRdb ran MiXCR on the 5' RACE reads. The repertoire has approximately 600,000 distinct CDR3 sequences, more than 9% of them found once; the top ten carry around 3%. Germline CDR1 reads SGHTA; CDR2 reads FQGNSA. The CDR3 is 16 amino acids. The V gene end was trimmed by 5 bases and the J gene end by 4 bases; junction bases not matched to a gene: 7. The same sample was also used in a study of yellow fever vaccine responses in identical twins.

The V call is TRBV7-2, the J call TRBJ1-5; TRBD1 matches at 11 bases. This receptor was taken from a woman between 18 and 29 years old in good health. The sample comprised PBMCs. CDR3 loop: CASSPTGTGGNQPQHF. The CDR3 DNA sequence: TGTGCCAGCAGCCCCACCGGGACAGGGGGAAATCAGCCCCAGCATTTT.